This T cell receptor (beta chain) was sequenced in a study of T cell repertoires in cytomegalovirus infection. Study-wide background: Well-studied HLA-B-restricted CMV epitopes were used in the study alongside recently identified HLA-C-restricted ones. TCR beta signatures that were public indicated CMV infection and matching HLA type. Findings of the study overall: The cumulative frequency of public TCR beta families identified carriers of CMV plus the relevant HLA. CMV-specific TCR beta clonotypes restricted by HLA-C dominated the ex vivo response.

TCRdb itself ran the reads through MiXCR, one entry per CDR3 protein. This table has about 920,000 distinct CDR3 sequences, roughly 31% appearing once. Trimming cost V 2 bases and J 2 bases, with 14 bases left between them. The CDR3 loop spans 15 amino acids. Germline V gene data show CDR1 as SGHNT and CDR2 as YYREEE (reference sequence). A note on this clonotype: Its antigen is still unknown.

The V gene is TRBV5-4, the J gene TRBJ2-7; D is perhaps TRBD1 (6 bases). The starting material was cultured CD8+ T cells from PBMCs, obtained from culture after CMV antigen stimulation. The clonotype originates from a human donor in good health (CMV status not recorded). Some clones in this sample may be carry-over from other donors' samples. CDR3 nucleotide sequence: TGTGCCAGCAGCTTTAGTCCACAGGGTCCCTACGAGCAGTACTTC. The encoded protein is CASSFSPQGPYEQYF.